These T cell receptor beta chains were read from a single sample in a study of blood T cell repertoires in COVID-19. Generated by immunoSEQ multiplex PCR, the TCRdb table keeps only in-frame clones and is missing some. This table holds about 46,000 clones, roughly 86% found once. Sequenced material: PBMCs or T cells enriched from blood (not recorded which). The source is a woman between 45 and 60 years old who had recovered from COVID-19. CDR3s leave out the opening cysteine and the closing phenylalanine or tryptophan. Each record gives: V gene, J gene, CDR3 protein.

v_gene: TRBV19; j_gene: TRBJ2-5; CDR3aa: ASSLSRGQETQY
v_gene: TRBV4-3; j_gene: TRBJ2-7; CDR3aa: ASSQDLRGFPPYEQY
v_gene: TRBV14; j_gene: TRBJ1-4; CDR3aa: ASSQTSTSGRLF
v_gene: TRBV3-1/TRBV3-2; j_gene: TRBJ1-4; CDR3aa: ASSYGTGGSKLF
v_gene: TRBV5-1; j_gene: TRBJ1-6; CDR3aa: ASSLGDRGGSYNSPLH
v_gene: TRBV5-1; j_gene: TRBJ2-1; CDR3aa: ASSLAQKYNEQF
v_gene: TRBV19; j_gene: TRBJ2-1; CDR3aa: ASRETSGTYNEQF
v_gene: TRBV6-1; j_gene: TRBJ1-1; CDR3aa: ASSEVQGNTEAF
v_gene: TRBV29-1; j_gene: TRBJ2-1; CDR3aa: SVADRGRVFFRENNEQF
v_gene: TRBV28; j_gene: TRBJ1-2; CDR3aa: ASRRQGFSIGYT
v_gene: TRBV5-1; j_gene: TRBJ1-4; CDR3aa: ASSLQGAHEKLF
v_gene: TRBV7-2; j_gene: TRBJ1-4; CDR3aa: ASSSTGAPIEKLF
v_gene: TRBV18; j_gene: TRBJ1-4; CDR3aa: ASSPSRAEKLF
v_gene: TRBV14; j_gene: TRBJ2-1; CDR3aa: ASSPGLAGGSRAYNEQF
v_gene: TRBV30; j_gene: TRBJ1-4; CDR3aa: AWSVLREKLF
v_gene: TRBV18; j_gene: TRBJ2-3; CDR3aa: ASSPSRTSGSNRERTDTQY
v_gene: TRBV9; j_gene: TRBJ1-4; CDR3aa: ASSPYGQGGEKLF
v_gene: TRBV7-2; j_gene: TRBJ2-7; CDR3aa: ASSYASAGQYEQY
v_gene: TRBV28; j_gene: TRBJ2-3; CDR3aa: ASSFQAGGIDTQY
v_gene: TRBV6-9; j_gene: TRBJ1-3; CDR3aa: ASRPKRGRNTIY
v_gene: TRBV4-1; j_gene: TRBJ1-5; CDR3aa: ASSQAPGNQPQH
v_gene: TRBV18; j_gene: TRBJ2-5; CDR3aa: ASSPSAGKRQETQY
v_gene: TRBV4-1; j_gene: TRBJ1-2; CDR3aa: ASSQGGYRDDPANYGYT
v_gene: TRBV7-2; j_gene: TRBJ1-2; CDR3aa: ASRSPGQGFYNYGYT
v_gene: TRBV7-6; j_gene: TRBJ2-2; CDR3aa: ASSRKTSGGTGELF
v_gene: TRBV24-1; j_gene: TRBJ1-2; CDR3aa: ATSARQGAYGYT
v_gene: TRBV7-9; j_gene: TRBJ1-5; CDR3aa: ASSSDRSGSNQPQH
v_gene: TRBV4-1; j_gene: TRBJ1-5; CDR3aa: ASSAQSHSNQPQH
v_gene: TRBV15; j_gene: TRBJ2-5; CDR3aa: ATSRAAGFVSAETQY